This TCR beta chain was sequenced during a study of cytotoxic CD8 clonotypes in ibrutinib-treated CLL. In the study overall: Response material was collected after a median about 11 months of treatment, range 6 to 36.

Study results and limitations: Researchers report that baseline clonality outpaced age-matched healthy donors and tracked circulating CD8+ T-cell counts.

The repertoire was sequenced with immunoSEQ multiplex PCR; TCRdb's copy has only in-frame clones and lacks some. The sample has tens of thousands of clones, approximately 57% seen once; the top ten hold approximately 14%. About 2 micrograms of genomic DNA, which was extracted from cryopreserved PBMCs, served as the material used for the TCR beta libraries. About this clone itself: The antigen remains unidentified.

CDR3 length: 15 residues. Trimming took 2 bases from V and 2 from J, leaving 11 bases between them. The V gene's germline CDR1 is SGDLS and CDR2 YYNGEE. Here the sequenced sample was PBMCs, taken after 12 months of ibrutinib treatment. The chain employs TRBV9 and TRBJ2-1; a weak D match, TRBD2 (6 bases). The source is a human donor with chronic lymphocytic leukemia. CDR3 amino acids: CASSVRLVPYNEQFF. CDR3 in DNA: TGTGCCAGCAGCGTCAGACTAGTTCCCTACAATGAGCAGTTCTTC.